Listed below are T cell receptor beta chains from one sample, sequenced in a study of blood T cell repertoires in COVID-19. Some clones are missing from TCRdb's copy, which holds only in-frame ones; the method was immunoSEQ multiplex PCR. This sample carries about 80,000 clones, around four fifths of them seen once, and the ten largest clones take 27%. The sequencing input was peripheral blood. These receptors all come from a human donor in a cohort sampled during active COVID-19. Both conserved end residues are part of each CDR3. The D gene is left open where the match is weak. The size entry is marked missing in some rows and otherwise reads once, few, many or a size class.

>TRBV7-9|NA|NA|TRBJ1-2
CASSPPFQVNYGYTF
TGTGCCAGCAGCCCCCCCTTTCAGGTGAACTATGGCTACACCTTC
>TRBV5-1|TRBD1|NA|TRBJ2-7
CASSSRTGPYEQYF
TGCGCCAGCAGCTCCCGGACAGGCCCCTACGAGCAGTACTTC
>TRBV2|NA|NA|TRBJ2-5
CASRKGLLAALETQYF
TGTGCCAGCAGGAAGGGGCTGTTAGCGGCTCTGGAGACCCAGTACTTC
>TRBV19|TRBD1|NA|TRBJ1-2
CASSRARDRGYGYTF
TGTGCCAGTAGTAGGGCCAGGGACAGGGGCTATGGCTACACCTTC
>TRBV5-1|TRBD2|NA|TRBJ2-1
CASSLGLAGNIYNEQFF
TGCGCCAGCAGCTTGGGCCTAGCGGGGAACATCTACAATGAGCAGTTCTTC
>TRBV6-2/TRBV6-3|NA|NA|TRBJ1-5
CASSYRERGNQPQHF
TGTGCCAGCAGTTACCGGGAGAGAGGCAATCAGCCCCAGCATTTT
>TRBV6-5|NA|few|TRBJ1-2
CASSYSNRRGPYGYTF
TGTGCCAGCAGTTACTCGAACAGGAGGGGCCCCTATGGCTACACCTTC
>TRBV7-2|TRBD1|NA|TRBJ1-2
CASSIRQGRWGYTF
TGTGCCAGCAGCATCCGACAGGGGCGGTGGGGCTACACCTTC
>TRBV9|NA|NA|TRBJ1-6
CASSVGQAISPLHF
TGTGCCAGCAGCGTAGGACAGGCAATCTCACCCCTCCACTTT
>TRBV7-6|TRBD1|NA|TRBJ2-7
CASSGTGDPYEQYF
TGTGCCAGCAGTGGGACAGGGGACCCCTACGAGCAGTACTTC
>TRBV7-3|NA|NA|TRBJ2-6
CASSLREILSSGANVLTF
TGTGCCAGCAGCTTACGCGAAATACTAAGCTCTGGGGCCAACGTCCTGACTTTC
>TRBV7-3|NA|few|TRBJ2-3
CASSLRQFPPDTQYF
TGTGCCAGCAGCTTACGACAGTTCCCCCCCGATACGCAGTATTTT
>TRBV5-1|NA|NA|TRBJ2-7
CASSLALAREQYF
TGCGCCAGCAGCTTGGCCCTCGCTCGGGAGCAGTACTTC
>TRBV6-2/TRBV6-3|NA|NA|TRBJ2-5
CASSYPPILQETQYF
TGTGCCAGCAGTTATCCGCCGATACTCCAAGAGACCCAGTACTTC
>TRBV5-4|NA|NA|TRBJ1-1
CASTPLDSRNTEAFF
TGTGCCAGCACACCATTGGACAGCCGGAACACTGAAGCTTTCTTT
>TRBV3-1/TRBV3-2|NA|NA|TRBJ1-2
CASSQDPGVSYGYTF
TGTGCCAGCAGCCAAGATCCCGGGGTGAGCTATGGCTACACCTTC
>TRBV24-1|TRBD1|NA|TRBJ2-1
CATSDFTGANEQFF
TGTGCCACCAGTGATTTCACAGGGGCAAATGAGCAGTTCTTC
>TRBV2|NA|NA|TRBJ2-3
CASSLRQLTDTQYF
TGTGCCAGCAGTCTGAGACAGCTAACAGATACGCAGTATTTT
>TRBV19|NA|NA|TRBJ1-1
CASSIPPGQGAFF
TGTGCCAGTAGTATCCCCCCGGGACAAGGGGCTTTCTTT
>TRBV9|NA|NA|TRBJ1-6
CASSVDPGFSSPLHF
TGTGCCAGCAGCGTAGACCCAGGGTTTAGCTCACCCCTCCACTTT
>TRBV7-9|NA|once|TRBJ2-5
CASSLSTGMQETQYF
TGTGCCAGCAGCTTAAGCACAGGAATGCAAGAGACCCAGTACTTC
>TRBV6-2/TRBV6-3|TRBD2|NA|TRBJ2-1
CASSFSLAGFEQFF
TGTGCCAGCAGTTTCAGTTTAGCGGGGTTTGAGCAGTTCTTC
>TRBV5-1|TRBD1|NA|TRBJ2-7
CASSFRTGSLYEQYF
TGCGCCAGCAGCTTCCGGACAGGGTCTCTTTACGAGCAGTACTTC
>TRBV19|TRBD1|NA|TRBJ1-2
CASSISPGTGGISGYTF
TGTGCCAGTAGCATATCCCCTGGGACAGGGGGCATTAGTGGCTACACCTTC
>TRBV19|TRBD1|NA|TRBJ2-1
CASTPRRGPYNEQFF
TGTGCCAGTACCCCTCGCAGGGGGCCCTACAATGAGCAGTTCTTC
>TRBV12-3/TRBV12-4|NA|NA|TRBJ1-4
CATGDGEKLFF
TGTGCCACAGGGGATGGTGAAAAACTGTTTTTT
>TRBV7-9|TRBD1|few|TRBJ1-6
CASSPTGEWSPLHF
TGTGCCAGCAGCCCTACAGGGGAGTGGTCACCCCTCCACTTT
>TRBV11-2|TRBD2|NA|TRBJ2-3
CASSLGGLATDTQYF
TGTGCCAGCAGCTTAGGGGGACTAGCGACAGATACGCAGTATTTT
>TRBV12-3/TRBV12-4|TRBD1|NA|TRBJ2-1
CASSPGQGWEQFF
TGTGCCAGCAGTCCCGGACAGGGCTGGGAGCAGTTCTTC
>TRBV20-1|NA|NA|TRBJ2-2
CSASLRNTGELFF
TGCAGTGCTAGTTTGCGGAACACCGGGGAGCTGTTTTTT
>TRBV2|NA|once|TRBJ1-1
CASREKEQGNTEAFF
TGTGCCAGCAGGGAGAAGGAACAGGGGAACACTGAAGCTTTCTTT
>TRBV30|TRBD1|NA|TRBJ2-7
CAWSPGQGAYEQYF
TGTGCCTGGAGTCCCGGACAGGGCGCCTACGAGCAGTACTTC
>TRBV25-1|NA|NA|TRBJ1-5
CASSGSGSQPQHF
TGTGCCAGCAGTGGGAGCGGTAGTCAGCCCCAGCATTTT